Following are 19 T cell receptor beta chains from one sample sequenced in a study of type 1 and type 2 diabetes patients. The PCR template was genomic DNA. A primer set of 30 forward and 13 reverse primers amplified the CDR3. TCRdb re-derived calls from the multiplex PCR reads in MiXCR, one entry per CDR3 protein. The data contain about 270,000 distinct CDR3 sequences, around 50% of them singletons. The specimen was peripheral blood mononuclear cells (PBMCs). These receptors were collected from a man aged 18 to 29 with type 2 diabetes.

This clonotype was detected ten times or more. The genes are TRBV15 and TRBJ2-5; a weak D match, TRBD2 (5 bases). The CDR3 runs to 16 residues. The ends were cut back, 5 bases at V and 0 bases at J, with 16 bases in the middle. Germline CDR1 LNHNV, CDR2 YYDKDF (reference sequence). The CDR3, as DNA: TGTGCCACCAGCCAGTTGGAGGATTGGTACCAAGAGACCCAGTACTTC. Translating it yields CATSQLEDWYQETQYF.

The J gene is TRBJ2-1, the V gene TRBV5-1; D unresolved. CDR3 length: 13 amino acids. Trimming removed 0 bases from V and 10 bases from J, with 11 bases in between. In germline, CDR1 is SGHRS, CDR2 YFSETQ. This CDR3 is CASSLAGRSEQFF. CDR3 nucleotide sequence: TGCGCCAGCAGCTTGGCCGGTCGATCCGAGCAGTTCTTC.

The chain joins TRBV12-5 to TRBJ1-5, with no clear D. Germline V CDR1 and CDR2: LGHNT, FRNRAP. This CDR3 is built from 13 residues. Trimming took 2 bases from V and 6 from J, leaving 8 bases between them. Here the CDR3 reads CASGLWLSQPQHF. The CDR3, as DNA: TGTGCTAGTGGTTTGTGGTTGAGTCAGCCCCAGCATTTT.

The chain uses TRBV15 and TRBJ2-1; D is perhaps TRBD1 (5 bases). V dropped 0 bases and J dropped 4 bases, with 13 bases sitting between them. The CDR3 extends over 16 amino acids. Looked up from germline, CDR1 is LNHNV and CDR2 is YYDKDF (reference sequence). The CDR3 DNA reads as TGTGCCACCAGCAGAGATCAGGACAACCTTTACAATGAGCAGTTCTTC. It codes for CATSRDQDNLYNEQFF.

The J gene is TRBJ2-1, the V gene TRBV7-2; TRBD2 matches 9 bases. The CDR3 is made up of 19 amino acids. CDR1 and CDR2 from the germline V gene are SGHTA and FQGNSA. The V gene end was trimmed by 1 base and the J gene end by 4 bases; junction bases not matched to a gene: 14. The CDR3 spells CASSLGQSGRPLGYNEQFF. The CDR3 DNA reads TGTGCCAGCAGCTTAGGGCAGAGCGGGAGGCCCCTGGGGTACAATGAGCAGTTCTTC.

The V call is TRBV12-3 or TRBV12-4, the J call TRBJ2-2, with D perhaps TRBD1 (5 bases). Trimming left V 8 bases short and J 6 bases short, with 10 bases between. The CDR3 runs to 12 residues. This CDR3 reads CASAGYPGELFF. The CDR3 DNA sequence: TGTGCCAGCGCAGGGTATCCCGGGGAGCTGTTTTTT.

This chain joins TRBV13 and TRBJ1-2, with TRBD1 matching 8 bases. Germline V gives CDR1 PRHDT, CDR2 FYEKMQ (reference sequence). The CDR3 has 14 residues. V gave up 4 bases and J gave up 5 bases; unmatched junction bases: 6. The CDR3 protein is CASSSVTGEYGYTF. In nucleotides, the CDR3 is TGTGCCAGCAGCTCGGTGACAGGGGAATATGGCTACACCTTC.

The chain couples TRBV19 to TRBJ1-4; tentatively, D is TRBD1 (5 bases). Trimming shortened V by 7 bases and J by 4 bases, and 19 bases separated the two germline ends. The germline CDR1 and CDR2 sequences are LNHDA and SQIVND (reference sequence). The CDR3 is made up of 16 amino acids. The CDR3 here is CASKARTPGGNEKLFF. CDR3 bases: TGTGCCAGTAAGGCGAGGACCCCTGGGGGTAATGAAAAACTGTTTTTT.

This clonotype showed up just a few times. The rearrangement joins TRBV30 to TRBJ1-2, with D perhaps TRBD1 (6 bases). With 5 bases removed from V and 8 bases from J, the gap between germline ends came to 12 bases. Germline CDR1 reads GTSNPN; CDR2 reads SVGIG (reference sequence). The CDR3 totals 11 residues. This chain's CDR3 is CAWEGGSGYTF. CDR3 nucleotides: TGTGCCTGGGAGGGGGGGTCGGGCTACACCTTC.

This sequence joins TRBV5-1 and TRBJ2-6, with 8 bases fitting TRBD1. V shed 2 bases, J shed 0 bases, and the junction held 7 bases outside the gene matches. The germline gives CDR1 SGHRS, CDR2 YFSETQ. The CDR3 has 18 amino acids. The CDR3 DNA follows: TGCGCCAGCAGCTTCGGACAGGGAGTTTTCTCTGGGGCCAACGTCCTGACTTTC. Translation: CASSFGQGVFSGANVLTF.

On this clonotype itself: Relative to the germline gene, one junction end is altered; a read error may explain this. V usage is TRBV7-6 and J usage is TRBJ1-1; TRBD1 matches 10 bases. The CDR3 is 17 amino acids. Looked up from germline, CDR1 is SGHVS and CDR2 is FNYEAQ. CDR3 residues: CASRGGTGESCCTEAFF. The CDR3 DNA sequence: TGTGCTAGCAGGGGGGGGACAGGGGAATCGTGTTGCACTGAAGCTTTCTTT.

This clonotype was seen a handful of times. J is TRBJ1-5 and V is TRBV20-1, with D maybe TRBD1 (5 bases). V was cut by 7 bases and J by 1 base, with 17 bases left in between. Per the germline V gene, CDR1 is DFQATT and CDR2 is SNEGSKA (reference sequence). This CDR3 is 15 amino acids long. CDR3 amino acids: CSGVAEYRSNQPQHF. CDR3 nucleotide sequence: TGCAGTGGAGTTGCGGAGTACAGGAGCAATCAGCCCCAGCATTTT.

This chain links TRBV7-2 with TRBJ2-5, with 7 bases that match TRBD1. Germline CDR1 and CDR2: SGHTA and FQGNSA. V was pared by 5 bases and J by 4 bases, with 13 bases of the junction left unmatched. The CDR3 has 16 amino acids. This CDR3 reads CASSANRGTLIETQYF. CDR3 sequence (DNA): TGTGCCAGCAGCGCGAACAGGGGCACCCTTATAGAGACCCAGTACTTC.

This clonotype was counted many times. The rearrangement joins TRBV30 to TRBJ2-3; either TRBD1 or TRBD2 may supply D (6 bases each). Germline loops: CDR1 GTSNPN, CDR2 SVGIG (reference sequence). Trimming stripped 0 bases from V and 1 base from J, with 17 bases between. This CDR3 has 17 amino acids. DNA for the CDR3: TGTGCCTGGAGTGTACGGGGGCTAGCCCAGGGCACAGATACGCAGTATTTT. This gives the protein CAWSVRGLAQGTDTQYF.

This chain links TRBV19 with TRBJ2-6, with D uncertain. In germline, CDR1 is LNHDA, CDR2 SQIVND (reference sequence). The CDR3 length is 11 residues. V was cut by 11 bases and J by 4 bases, with 6 bases left in between. Here the CDR3 reads CASAGANVLTF. The CDR3 region has the DNA TGTGCCTCGGCCGGGGCCAACGTCCTGACTTTC.

This clonotype was counted a few times. The CDR3 reads CASSIAYQPQHF. DNA for the CDR3: TGTGCCAGTAGTATCGCATATCAGCCCCAGCATTTT. The J gene is TRBJ1-5, the V gene TRBV19; D remains ambiguous. Germline V CDR1 and CDR2: LNHDA, SQIVND (reference sequence). Trimming left V 3 bases short and J 5 bases short, with 5 bases between. This CDR3 is 12 amino acids long.

A note on this clonotype: A read error is possible here, since a much larger clone lies one base away. The V gene is TRBV10-3, the J gene TRBJ1-1; D may be TRBD1 (6 bases). Per the germline V gene, CDR1 is ENHRY and CDR2 is SYGVKD. The CDR3 sequence is 12 residues long. The V end lost 5 bases, the J end lost 4 bases, and 8 bases lay between the germline ends. CDR3 DNA sequence: TGTGCCATCAGTAAGGGGGTCACTGAAGCTTTCTTT. This translates into CAISKGVTEAFF.

This clonotype was counted at least ten times. The chain joins TRBV15 to TRBJ1-5; 7 bases are a match to TRBD1. CDR1 LNHNV and CDR2 YYDKDF come from the germline V gene (reference sequence). This CDR3 is 15 amino acids long. The ends lost 3 bases at V and 6 bases at J; junction bases unmatched: 8. Here the CDR3 reads CATSSATGIGQPQHF. The DNA for the CDR3 is TGTGCCACCAGCAGTGCGACAGGGATCGGTCAGCCCCAGCATTTT.

This clonotype was detected only once. The chain joins TRBV12-3 or TRBV12-4 to TRBJ2-5; 9 nucleotides agree with TRBD1. The ends lost 2 bases at V and 5 bases at J; junction bases unmatched: 6. The CDR3 is made up of 15 amino acids. The CDR3, as DNA: TGTGCCAGCAGTTTAACAGGGGGCGCGGCGGAGACCCAGTACTTC. It translates to CASSLTGGAAETQYF.